The 29 T cell receptor beta chains listed next were all sequenced from one sample in a study of blood T cell repertoires in COVID-19. Produced via immunoSEQ multiplex PCR; TCRdb's table is partial and in-frame only. The sample lists some 200,000 clones, about nine tenths occurring once. Sequenced sample: peripheral blood. These receptors came from a man aged 50 to 59 with acute or convalescent COVID-19.

The chain joins TRBV25-1 to TRBJ1-1, with TRBD1 matching over 7 bases. The CDR3 length is 14 residues. The germline gives CDR1 MGHDK, CDR2 SYGVNS. The ends lost 1 base at V and 5 bases at J; junction bases unmatched: 4. CDR3 coding DNA: TGTGCCAGCAGTGAATTGACAGGGAAGACTGAAGCTTTCTTT. Translated, it gives CASSELTGKTEAFF.

The V call is TRBV27, the J call TRBJ1-1; no clear D gene. Germline V gives CDR1 MNHEY, CDR2 SMNVEV (reference sequence). The CDR3 has 14 residues. V was shortened by 0 bases and J by 3 bases, with 8 bases between the two germline ends. The CDR3 DNA reads as TGTGCCAGCAGTTTATCGTTCGGGTACACTGAAGCTTTCTTT. Protein product: CASSLSFGYTEAFF.

The chain uses TRBV6-6 and TRBJ2-1, with 8 nucleotides matching TRBD2. The CDR3 has 11 amino acids. Germline trimming cut 4 bases from V and 16 bases from J; bases unmatched to any gene: 6. CDR1 is MNHNY, CDR2 SVGAGI, per germline (reference sequence). The CDR3 spells CASSLAGGVFF. The CDR3 region has the DNA TGTGCCAGCAGTTTGGCGGGGGGCGTTTTCTTC.

This chain uses TRBV28 with TRBJ2-7, with 11 bases aligning to TRBD2. Germline CDR1 is MDHEN and CDR2 is SYDVKM. V lost 5 bases and J lost 4; bases outside the gene matches: 10. The CDR3 is 16 amino acids. In DNA form, the CDR3 reads TGTGCCAGCAGTGCCCCACCTAGCGGGAGGAAGTACGAGCAGTACTTC. Amino acids: CASSAPPSGRKYEQYF.

The rearrangement uses TRBV4-1 and TRBJ2-7, with 12 bases fitting TRBD2. The trim removed 2 bases at V and 4 bases at J, leaving 6 bases unmatched. Germline V gives CDR1 MGHRA, CDR2 YSYEKL. This CDR3 is 16 amino acids long. CDR3 nucleotides: TGCGCCAGCAGCCAACCGACTAGCGGGAGAGGATACGAGCAGTACTTC. Translated, it gives CASSQPTSGRGYEQYF.

V gene TRBV11-1 combines with J gene TRBJ2-7; TRBD1 is a possible D gene (6 bases). Per germline, CDR1 SGHAT and CDR2 FQDESV (reference sequence). Trimming stripped 2 bases from V and 4 bases from J, with 15 bases between. The CDR3 contains 15 residues. The CDR3 DNA reads TGTGCCAGCAGCTTAATGGACAGCGGAACTTACGAGCAGTACTTC. Amino acid sequence: CASSLMDSGTYEQYF.

This clone was seen a single time. The V gene is TRBV7-9, the J gene TRBJ1-2, with a weak D call TRBD1 (6 bases). CDR3 size: 16 residues. CDR1 and CDR2 (germline): SEHNR, FQNEAQ (reference sequence). V lost 5 bases and J lost 1, with 17 bases in between. Here the CDR3 DNA reads TGTGCCAGCAGCCATGTTACAGGGCTGGTTAACTATGGCTACACCTTC. Protein product: CASSHVTGLVNYGYTF.

As concerns this clone: Other nucleotide sequences from this sample produce the same CDR3. The rearrangement links TRBV12-3 or TRBV12-4 to TRBJ2-3; tentatively, D is TRBD1 (6 bases). V was trimmed by 6 bases and J by 6 bases, leaving 10 bases between them. CDR3 length equals 12 residues. In DNA, the CDR3 is TGTGCCAGCAGACAGGGTACGGATACGCAGTATTTT. This encodes CASRQGTDTQYF.

J is TRBJ1-2 and V is TRBV24-1; TRBD1 matches 8 bases. V was pared by 3 bases and J by 7 bases, with 3 bases of the junction left unmatched. CDR3 length: 13 residues. The germline CDR1 and CDR2 sequences are KGHDR and SFDVKD. CDR3 loop: CATSDGQGGGYTF. For the CDR3, the DNA is TGTGCCACCAGTGATGGACAGGGAGGTGGCTACACCTTC.

This clone has a single count. V is TRBV5-4 and J is TRBJ2-7; D uncertain. The V gene lost 4 bases and the J gene lost 3 bases, with 17 bases spanning the gap. Per the germline V gene, CDR1 is SGHNT and CDR2 is YYREEE (reference sequence). The CDR3 loop spans 15 amino acids. CDR3 nucleotide sequence: TGTGCCAGCAGCCAAGGCCTTTTTGGAGTCTACGAGCAGTACGTC. Translating gives CASSQGLFGVYEQYV.

This chain links TRBV6-5 with TRBJ1-4, with 8 bases that match TRBD1. This CDR3 has 14 amino acids. The V gene end was trimmed by 4 bases and the J gene end by 3 bases; junction bases not matched to a gene: 1. Germline V CDR1 and CDR2: MNHEY, SVGAGI. CDR3 DNA sequence: TGTGCCAGCAGTTCGACAGGGGCTAATGAAAAACTGTTTTTT. Translation: CASSSTGANEKLFF.

This chain connects TRBV4-1 to TRBJ2-5, with D possibly being TRBD1 (5 bases). This CDR3 has 16 residues. Germline V gene data show CDR1 as MGHRA and CDR2 as YSYEKL. The V end lost 0 bases, the J end lost 4 bases, and 15 bases lay between the germline ends. Here the CDR3 DNA reads TGCGCCAGCAGCCAAGATGAACAGGTTTGGGGAGAGACCCAGTACTTC. This sequence encodes CASSQDEQVWGETQYF.

The chain couples TRBV7-2 to TRBJ2-3; a weak D match, TRBD2 (6 bases). The CDR3 consists of 15 residues. Trimming pared 3 bases from V and 9 bases from J, leaving 19 bases between. Per germline, CDR1 SGHTA and CDR2 FQGNSA. The CDR3 sequence is CASSFSSGEVATQYF. In nucleotides, the CDR3 is TGTGCCAGCAGCTTCTCCAGTGGGGAGGTGGCAACGCAGTATTTT.

This sequence joins TRBV4-1 and TRBJ2-1; 14 bases agree with TRBD2. Germline trimming cut 2 bases from V and 4 bases from J; bases unmatched to any gene: 7. Per the germline V gene, CDR1 is MGHRA and CDR2 is YSYEKL. CDR3 length: 18 residues. The DNA of the CDR3 is TGCGCCAGCAGCCAACCTCGACTAGCGGGAGGGCAATACAATGAGCAGTTCTTC. It specifies CASSQPRLAGGQYNEQFF.

The sample holds one count of this clone. V gene TRBV6-5 combines with J gene TRBJ2-1; 8 bases align to TRBD1. The ends lost 3 bases at V and 9 bases at J; junction bases unmatched: 10. The CDR3 is 15 residues long. Germline lookup yields CDR1 MNHEY and CDR2 SVGAGI. The CDR3 protein is CASSYLPDRVSEQFF. The CDR3 DNA reads TGTGCCAGCAGTTATTTACCGGACAGGGTATCTGAGCAGTTCTTC.

The rearrangement uses TRBV6-6 and TRBJ1-4, with D tentatively TRBD1 (5 bases). The V end lost 6 bases, the J end lost 4 bases, and 9 bases lay between the germline ends. The CDR3 runs to 13 residues. Germline V gene sequence: CDR1 MNHNY, CDR2 SVGAGI (reference sequence). The CDR3 region is CASRGPSNEKLFF. CDR3 in DNA: TGTGCCAGCAGGGGGCCTAGTAATGAAAAACTGTTTTTT.

V gene TRBV3-1 (or the pseudogene TRBV3-2) combines with J gene TRBJ1-2; D remains ambiguous. CDR1 is LGHDT, CDR2 YNNKEL, per germline (reference sequence). V lost 0 bases and J lost 0, with 5 bases in between. The CDR3 totals 14 residues. The CDR3 loop is CASSQEVANYGYTF. DNA for the CDR3: TGTGCCAGCAGCCAAGAGGTAGCTAACTATGGCTACACCTTC.

The V and J genes are TRBV6-5 and TRBJ2-1; possible D gene TRBD1, 6 bases. Trimming shortened V by 3 bases and J by 5 bases, and 8 bases separated the two germline ends. CDR3 length: 13 amino acids. Germline CDR1 reads MNHEY; CDR2 reads SVGAGI. CDR3 bases: TGTGCCAGCAGTTATGACAGGCACAATGAGCAGTTCTTC. Protein product: CASSYDRHNEQFF.

V usage is TRBV2 and J usage is TRBJ2-2, with 12 bases identical to TRBD2. Per germline, CDR1 SNHLY and CDR2 FYNNEI. The J segment lost 7 bases and the V segment lost 7 bases, leaving 10 bases of the junction unmatched. The CDR3 loop spans 16 amino acids. In DNA form, the CDR3 reads TGTGCCAGCAATACACCAGGACTAGCGGGAATCGGGGAGCTGTTTTTT. As protein: CASNTPGLAGIGELFF.

The rearrangement uses TRBV10-3 and TRBJ1-1; 9 bases line up with TRBD1. The CDR3 length is 15 residues. Germline loops: CDR1 ENHRY, CDR2 SYGVKD. Unmatched junction bases numbered 8, after V lost 4 bases and J lost 5 bases. CDR3 region: CAISGNLQGATEAFF. DNA of the CDR3: TGTGCCATCAGTGGAAACTTACAGGGGGCGACTGAAGCTTTCTTT.

This chain joins TRBV2 and TRBJ2-3, with 16 bases aligning to TRBD2. The V and J ends lost 9 bases and 2 bases, in that order; junction bases with no gene match: 14. The CDR3 has 19 residues. CDR1 and CDR2 from the germline V gene are SNHLY and FYNNEI. This CDR3 is CASSMGLAGGPLTTDTQYF. For the CDR3, the DNA is TGTGCCAGTAGTATGGGACTAGCGGGGGGGCCATTGACCACAGATACGCAGTATTTT.

The chain uses TRBV9 and TRBJ2-1, with TRBD2 as a possible D gene (5 bases). Germline CDR1 is SGDLS and CDR2 is YYNGEE. This CDR3 contains 13 residues. Deletions cut 0 bases from V and 8 bases from J, with 9 bases between. The CDR3 protein is CASSVGPLDEQFF. The CDR3 nucleotides read TGTGCCAGCAGCGTAGGCCCACTAGATGAGCAGTTCTTC.

There are a few counts of this clone. This sequence joins TRBV27 and TRBJ2-3; D is perhaps TRBD1 (6 bases). The germline V gene encodes CDR1 MNHEY and CDR2 SMNVEV (reference sequence). This CDR3 is built from 16 residues. The ends were cut back, 6 bases at V and 2 bases at J, with 18 bases in the middle. The CDR3 coding sequence is TGTGCCAGCAGCCCCAGGGGATCTCCCCCCACAGATACGCAGTATTTT. Protein: CASSPRGSPPTDTQYF.

The chain links TRBV9 to TRBJ2-2; a weak D match, TRBD2 (5 bases). The V end lost 0 bases, the J end lost 0 bases, and 9 bases lay between the germline ends. The CDR3 is 16 amino acids. Germline values: CDR1 SGDLS, CDR2 YYNGEE. CDR3 loop: CASSVGSSANTGELFF. The DNA for the CDR3 is TGTGCCAGCAGCGTAGGTAGTAGCGCGAACACCGGGGAGCTGTTTTTT.

This chain connects TRBV29-1 to TRBJ2-2; 7 positions match TRBD1. The CDR3 loop spans 15 amino acids. Germline-derived CDR1 and CDR2 are SQVTM and ANQGSEA. The ends lost 3 bases at V and 6 bases at J; junction bases unmatched: 10. DNA for the CDR3: TGCAGCGTTGAGGAAGGGGGCCGGGCTTCCGGGGAGCTGTTTTTT. As protein: CSVEEGGRASGELFF.

This chain uses TRBV5-6 with TRBJ2-2; possibly TRBD2 for D (6 bases). The CDR3 length is 15 residues. V was cut by 1 base and J by 1 base, with 8 bases left in between. Germline V lookup: CDR1 SGHDT, CDR2 YYEEEE. CDR3 sequence: CASSLTGVNTGELFF. In DNA, the CDR3 is TGTGCCAGCAGCTTGACGGGAGTGAACACCGGGGAGCTGTTTTTT.

The CDR3 loop is CASSTGTLSNQPQHF. The CDR3 nucleotides read TGTGCCAGCAGCACCGGGACACTTAGCAATCAGCCCCAGCATTTT. V is TRBV27 and J is TRBJ1-5, with D possibly TRBD1 on 6 matching bases. V was trimmed by 6 bases and J by 0 bases, leaving 12 bases between them. CDR3 length: 15 amino acids. The germline CDR1 and CDR2 sequences are MNHEY and SMNVEV (reference sequence).

V and J are TRBV9 and TRBJ2-2; TRBD1 is a possible D gene (5 bases). V gave up 0 bases and J gave up 7 bases, with 7 bases separating them. This CDR3 contains 13 residues. Germline V CDR1 and CDR2: SGDLS, YYNGEE. In nucleotides, the CDR3 is TGTGCCAGCAGCGTAGCAGGGATCGGGGAGCTGTTTTTT. This encodes CASSVAGIGELFF.

The rearrangement joins TRBV7-2 to TRBJ2-6; the match to TRBD1 covers 8 bases. V lost 1 base to trimming and J lost 0 bases; unmatched junction nucleotides: 8. CDR1 and CDR2 (germline): SGHTA, FQGNSA. This CDR3 spans 19 amino acids. The DNA of the CDR3 is TGTGCCAGCAGCTTAGTAGGGACAGGAGTTTTCTCTGGGGCCAACGTCCTGACTTTC. Its translation: CASSLVGTGVFSGANVLTF.